This T cell receptor beta chain was captured by sequencing in a study of T cell changes during pregnancy in multiple sclerosis. The protocol was immunoSEQ multiplex PCR, while the TCRdb copy is restricted to in-frame clones and leaves out a portion. The sample has tens of thousands of clones, over 80% seen once; the top ten hold around 2.9%. This clone was observed a single time. CDR3 size: 17 residues. Germline V gene sequence: CDR1 LGHNA, CDR2 YSLEER. V gave up 0 bases and J gave up 2 bases, with 14 bases separating them. Specimen: CD8+ T cells from peripheral blood mononuclear cells, collected in the third trimester of pregnancy. The chain links TRBV4-3 to TRBJ2-1; possibly TRBD2 for D (6 bases). This TCR was sampled from a female donor in good health, enrolled as a control in a pregnancy study. CDR3 DNA sequence: TGCGCCAGCAGCCAAGATTGGAGGCGGGGAGCCTACAATGAGCAGTTCTTC. Translating it yields CASSQDWRRGAYNEQFF.